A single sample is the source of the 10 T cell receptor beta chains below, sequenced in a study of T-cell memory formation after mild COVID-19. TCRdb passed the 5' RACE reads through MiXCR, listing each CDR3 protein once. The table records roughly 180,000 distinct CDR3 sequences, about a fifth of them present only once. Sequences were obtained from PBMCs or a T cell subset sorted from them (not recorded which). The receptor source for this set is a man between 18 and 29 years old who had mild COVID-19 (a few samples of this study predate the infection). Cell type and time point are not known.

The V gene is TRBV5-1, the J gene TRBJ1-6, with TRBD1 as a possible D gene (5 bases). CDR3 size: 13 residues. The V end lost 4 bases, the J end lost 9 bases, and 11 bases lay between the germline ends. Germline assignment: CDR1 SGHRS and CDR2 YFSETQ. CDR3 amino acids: CASSVDQGSPLHF. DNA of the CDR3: TGCGCCAGCAGCGTCGATCAGGGTTCACCCCTCCACTTT.

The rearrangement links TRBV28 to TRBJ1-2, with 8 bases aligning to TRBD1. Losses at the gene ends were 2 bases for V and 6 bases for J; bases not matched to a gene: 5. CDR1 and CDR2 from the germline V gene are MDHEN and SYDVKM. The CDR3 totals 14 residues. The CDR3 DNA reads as TGTGCCAGCAGTTTAATCCAGGGGGCACATGGCTACACCTTC. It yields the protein CASSLIQGAHGYTF.

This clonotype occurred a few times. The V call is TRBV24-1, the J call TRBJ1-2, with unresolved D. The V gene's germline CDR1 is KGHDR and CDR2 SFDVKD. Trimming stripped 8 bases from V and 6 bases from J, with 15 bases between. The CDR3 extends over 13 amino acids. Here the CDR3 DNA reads TGTGCCACCACCCCGTTAGAGGCGGATGGCTACACCTTC. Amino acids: CATTPLEADGYTF.

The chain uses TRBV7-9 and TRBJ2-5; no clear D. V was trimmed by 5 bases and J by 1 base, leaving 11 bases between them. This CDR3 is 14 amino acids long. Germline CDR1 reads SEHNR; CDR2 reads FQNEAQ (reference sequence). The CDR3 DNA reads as TGTGCCAGCAGCCCCAGTGGGGTCCAAGAGACCCAGTACTTC. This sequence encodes CASSPSGVQETQYF. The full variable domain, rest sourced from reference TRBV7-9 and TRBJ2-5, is DTGVSQNPRHKITKRGQNVTFRCDPISEHNRLYWYRQTLGQGPEFLTYFQNEAQLEKSRLLSDRFSAERPKGSFSTLEIQRTEQGDSAMYLCASSPSGVQETQYFGPGTRLLVL.

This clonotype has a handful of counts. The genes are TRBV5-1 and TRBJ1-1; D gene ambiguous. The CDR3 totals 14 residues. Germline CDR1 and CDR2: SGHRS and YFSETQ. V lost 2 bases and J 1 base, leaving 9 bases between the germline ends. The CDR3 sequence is CASSLGRPNTEAFF. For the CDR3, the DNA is TGCGCCAGCAGCTTAGGGCGGCCGAACACTGAAGCTTTCTTT.

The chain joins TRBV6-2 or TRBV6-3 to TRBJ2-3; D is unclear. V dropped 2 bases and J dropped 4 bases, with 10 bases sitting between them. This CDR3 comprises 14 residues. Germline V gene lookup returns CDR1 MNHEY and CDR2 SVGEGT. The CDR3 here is CASSYLVSADTQYF. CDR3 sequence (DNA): TGTGCCAGCAGTTACCTGGTTTCCGCAGATACGCAGTATTTT.

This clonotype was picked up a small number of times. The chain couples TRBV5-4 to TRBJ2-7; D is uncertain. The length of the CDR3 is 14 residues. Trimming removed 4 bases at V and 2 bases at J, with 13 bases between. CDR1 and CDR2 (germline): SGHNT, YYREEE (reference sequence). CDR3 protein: CASSPPGQAYEQYF. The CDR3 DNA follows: TGTGCCAGCAGCCCCCCCGGGCAGGCCTACGAGCAGTACTTC. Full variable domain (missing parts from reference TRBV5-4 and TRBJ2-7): ETGVTQSPTHLIKTRGQQVTLRCSSQSGHNTVSWYQQALGQGPQFIFQYYREEENGRGNFPPRFSGLQFPNYSSELNVNALELDDSALYLCASSPPGQAYEQYFGPGTRLTVT.

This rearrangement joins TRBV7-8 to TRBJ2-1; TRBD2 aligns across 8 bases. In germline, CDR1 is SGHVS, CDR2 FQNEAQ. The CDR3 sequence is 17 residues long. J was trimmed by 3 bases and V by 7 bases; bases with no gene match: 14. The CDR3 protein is CASISLRTSRVYNEQFF. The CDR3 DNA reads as TGTGCCAGCATCAGCTTAAGGACTAGCCGGGTCTACAATGAGCAGTTCTTC.

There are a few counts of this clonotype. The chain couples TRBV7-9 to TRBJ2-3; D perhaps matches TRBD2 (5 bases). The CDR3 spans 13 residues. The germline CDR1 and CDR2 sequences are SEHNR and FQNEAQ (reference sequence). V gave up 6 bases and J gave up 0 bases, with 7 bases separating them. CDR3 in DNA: TGTGCCAGCAGGGAGGAGAGCACAGATACGCAGTATTTT. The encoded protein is CASREESTDTQYF.

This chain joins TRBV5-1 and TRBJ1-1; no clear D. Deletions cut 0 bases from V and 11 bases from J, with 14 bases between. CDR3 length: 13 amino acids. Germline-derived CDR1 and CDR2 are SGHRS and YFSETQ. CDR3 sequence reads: CASSLADNTGAFF. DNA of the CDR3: TGCGCCAGCAGCTTGGCAGATAACACTGGGGCTTTCTTT.